Below are 10 T cell receptor beta chains sequenced from a single sample in a study of OX40 agonist ivuxolimab in advanced cancers. Generated by immunoSEQ multiplex PCR, the TCRdb table keeps only in-frame clones and is missing some. The data show about 7,400 clones, with 87% seen just once and roughly 30% held by the top ten. The input for sequencing was CD4+ or CD8+ T cells sorted from blood, taken in a trial of the OX40 agonist ivuxolimab. Receptor source: an adult with an advanced solid tumor such as melanoma, head and neck, liver or kidney cancer.

The chain combines TRBV10-3 with TRBJ1-1; D gene ambiguous. CDR1 and CDR2 from the germline V gene are ENHRY and SYGVKD. This CDR3 is 12 amino acids long. Trimming took off 3 bases at V and 3 bases at J, with 5 bases between the two ends. The CDR3 loop reads CAISEGHTEAFF. Written as DNA, the CDR3 is TGTGCCATCAGTGAAGGGCACACTGAAGCTTTCTTT.

This rearrangement joins TRBV10-3 to TRBJ2-7; D is ambiguous. Germline CDR1 is ENHRY and CDR2 is SYGVKD. V lost 3 bases and J 4 bases, leaving 7 bases between the germline ends. This CDR3 region has 12 residues. DNA of the CDR3: TGTGCCATCAGTGACGGACGTTACGAGCAGTACTTC. Translating it yields CAISDGRYEQYF.

This chain links TRBV29-1 with TRBJ2-2, with 12 bases aligning to TRBD2. Germline CDR1 and CDR2: SQVTM and ANQGSEA. CDR3 length: 16 residues. V lost 5 bases to trimming and J lost 6 bases; unmatched junction nucleotides: 10. The CDR3 is CSVRTSGRFRPGELFF. The CDR3 coding sequence is TGCAGCGTTCGCACTAGCGGGAGGTTTCGACCCGGGGAGCTGTTTTTT.

V is TRBV6-5 and J is TRBJ2-3; D uncertain. The CDR3 totals 14 residues. Germline V gene data show CDR1 as MNHEY and CDR2 as SVGAGI. V lost 4 bases and J lost 2, with 10 bases in between. The CDR3 region has the DNA TGTGCCAGCAGTTTACAGAAGTACACAGATACGCAGTATTTT. Translation: CASSLQKYTDTQYF.

This chain joins TRBV6-5 and TRBJ1-1; D perhaps matches TRBD1 (5 bases). This CDR3 comprises 14 residues. CDR1 and CDR2 from the germline V gene are MNHEY and SVGAGI. Trimming removed 3 bases from V and 0 bases from J, with 8 bases in between. The CDR3, as DNA: TGTGCCAGCAGTTATGGGGCGGTGAACACTGAAGCTTTCTTT. Translating it yields CASSYGAVNTEAFF.

As concerns this clone: Other DNA sequences from this sample encode an identical CDR3 as well. The CDR3 reads CASSFRGGGTEAFF. In nucleotides, the CDR3 is TGTGCCAGCAGCTTCAGGGGAGGCGGCACTGAAGCTTTCTTT. V usage is TRBV7-2 and J usage is TRBJ1-1; weak D call: TRBD1 (6 bases). The V gene lost 3 bases and the J gene lost 4 bases, with 12 bases spanning the gap. In germline, CDR1 is SGHTA, CDR2 FQGNSA. This CDR3 is 14 amino acids long.

This rearrangement joins TRBV6-6 to TRBJ2-2, with a tentative D call TRBD1 (5 bases). The CDR3 consists of 16 residues. Trimming left V 2 bases short and J 3 bases short, with 13 bases between. Germline assignment: CDR1 MNHNY and CDR2 SVGAGI (reference sequence). CDR3 sequence reads: CASSYVRQGYTGELFF. The CDR3 DNA is TGTGCCAGCAGTTACGTCCGGCAGGGCTACACCGGGGAGCTGTTTTTT.

The table lists this clone with a few counts. The chain employs TRBV6-5 and TRBJ2-1, with a possible D match to TRBD2 (6 bases). The V gene's germline CDR1 is MNHEY and CDR2 SVGAGI. The CDR3 runs 15 residues. The V gene lost 2 bases and the J gene lost 7 bases, with 15 bases spanning the gap. The CDR3 sequence: CASSYGAGSENEQFF. CDR3 nucleotides: TGTGCCAGCAGTTACGGGGCGGGGAGTGAGAATGAGCAGTTCTTC.

The chain recombines TRBV11-2 with TRBJ2-1; unclear D gene. Germline V gives CDR1 SGHAT, CDR2 FQNNGV. V lost 8 bases and J 6 bases, leaving 20 bases between the germline ends. This CDR3 spans 15 amino acids. CDR3 residues: CASRAPTEVGNEQFF. Written as DNA, the CDR3 is TGTGCCAGCCGGGCCCCTACAGAGGTCGGCAATGAGCAGTTCTTC.

V is TRBV28 and J is TRBJ2-2; D unclear. Germline CDR1 reads MDHEN; CDR2 reads SYDVKM. CDR3 size: 14 residues. Trimming took 0 bases from V and 3 from J, leaving 5 bases between them. This CDR3 is CASSLWVDTGELFF. Written as DNA, the CDR3 is TGTGCCAGCAGTTTATGGGTCGACACCGGGGAGCTGTTTTTT.